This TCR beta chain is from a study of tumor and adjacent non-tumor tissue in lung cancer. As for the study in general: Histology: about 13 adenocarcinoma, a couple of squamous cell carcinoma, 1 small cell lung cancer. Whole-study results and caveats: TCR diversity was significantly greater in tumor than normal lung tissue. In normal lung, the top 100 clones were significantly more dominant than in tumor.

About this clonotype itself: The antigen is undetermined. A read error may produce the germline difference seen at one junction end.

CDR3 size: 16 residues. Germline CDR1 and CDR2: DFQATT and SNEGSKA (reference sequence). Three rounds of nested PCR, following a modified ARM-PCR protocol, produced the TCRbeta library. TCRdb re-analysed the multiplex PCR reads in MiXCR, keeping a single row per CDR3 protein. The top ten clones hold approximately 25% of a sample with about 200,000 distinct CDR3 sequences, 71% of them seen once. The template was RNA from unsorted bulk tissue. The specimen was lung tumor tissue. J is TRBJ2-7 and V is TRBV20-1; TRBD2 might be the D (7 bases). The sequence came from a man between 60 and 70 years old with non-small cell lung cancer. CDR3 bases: TGCAGTGCTAGAAGGGGGGGTAGGGGGTTCTCCTACGTGCAGTACTTC. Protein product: CSARRGGRGFSYVQYF.